One and the same sample provided the 21 T cell receptor beta chains below, sequenced in a study of preoperative IRX-2 immunotherapy in early breast cancer. Sequencing used immunoSEQ multiplex PCR; TCRdb keeps in-frame clones, though not all of them. The sample lists about 23,000 clones; more than 80% were seen once. The treatment was: preoperative locoregional IRX-2 cytokine immunotherapy. Material: tumor tissue, obtained after IRX-2 immunotherapy. These receptor sequences come from a human donor with breast cancer.

The V and J genes are TRBV7-9 and TRBJ2-2, with 12 nucleotides matching TRBD2. The V segment lost 7 bases and the J segment 4 bases; nucleotides outside the gene matches: 4. Per the germline V gene, CDR1 is SEHNR and CDR2 is FQNEAQ (reference sequence). The CDR3 spans 15 residues. CDR3 nucleotides: TGTGCCAGCACCCAACTAGCGGGAGGCACCGGGGAGCTGTTTTTT. It specifies CASTQLAGGTGELFF.

This chain uses TRBV7-2 with TRBJ2-7; D is tentatively TRBD1 or TRBD2 (5 bases each). Germline assignment: CDR1 SGHTA and CDR2 FQGNSA. The CDR3 runs to 15 residues. Trimming pared 1 base from V and 2 bases from J, leaving 12 bases between. The CDR3 loop reads CASSLVWGSTYEQYF. The CDR3 DNA reads as TGTGCCAGCAGCTTAGTTTGGGGGTCTACCTACGAGCAGTACTTC. Using reference TRBV7-2 and TRBJ2-7 for the parts outside the CDR3, the full variable domain is GAGVSQSPSNKVTEKGKDVELRCDPISGHTALYWYRQSLGQGLEFLIYFQGNSAPDKSGLPSDRFSAERTGGSVSTLTIQRTQQEDSAVYLCASSLVWGSTYEQYFGPGTRLTVT.

The V and J genes are TRBV5-3 and TRBJ1-6; D is unresolved. TRBV5-3 is an open reading frame whose function is uncertain. V shed 2 bases and J shed 6 bases, with 9 bases lying between them. This CDR3 is built from 14 residues. The CDR3 is CARSFGEGNSPLHF. DNA of the CDR3: TGTGCCAGAAGCTTCGGGGAGGGTAATTCACCCCTCCACTTT.

This chain links TRBV19 with TRBJ1-2, with no clear D. Per germline, CDR1 LNHDA and CDR2 SQIVND (reference sequence). Trimming cost V 3 bases and J 4 bases, with 12 bases left between them. The CDR3 consists of 14 residues. The CDR3 loop is CASSIDRITYGYTF. For the CDR3, the DNA is TGTGCCAGTAGTATCGACCGCATTACCTATGGCTACACCTTC.

This clone was seen just once. The V and J genes are TRBV9 and TRBJ1-2; unclear D gene. The CDR3 has 14 residues. Trimming shortened V by 4 bases and J by 4 bases, and 14 bases separated the two germline ends. Germline CDR1 and CDR2: SGDLS and YYNGEE. The CDR3 reads CASSPGLEPYGYTF. The CDR3 DNA reads TGTGCCAGCAGCCCCGGACTAGAACCCTATGGCTACACCTTC.

The chain is built from TRBV6-6 and TRBJ1-2; possible D gene TRBD1, 6 bases. The V gene lost 2 bases and the J gene lost 8 bases, with 18 bases spanning the gap. This CDR3 is built from 15 residues. Germline V gives CDR1 MNHNY, CDR2 SVGAGI (reference sequence). The CDR3 region has the DNA TGTGCCAGCAGTTACGGAACAGGGAGGGCGGGCGGCTACACCTTC. This encodes CASSYGTGRAGGYTF.

The V gene is TRBV6-5, the J gene TRBJ2-7; D might be TRBD1 (5 bases). The V and J ends lost 2 bases and 0 bases respectively, with 11 bases between them. The CDR3 spans 15 residues. Germline V gene sequence: CDR1 MNHEY, CDR2 SVGAGI. The CDR3 DNA reads TGTGCCAGCAGTTACCACAGGAGTTACTCCTACGAGCAGTACTTC. It codes for CASSYHRSYSYEQYF.

The chain recombines TRBV6-5 with TRBJ2-3, with D possibly TRBD1 on 5 matching bases. Germline assignment: CDR1 MNHEY and CDR2 SVGAGI. V was cut by 8 bases and J by 6 bases, with 18 bases left in between. The length of the CDR3 is 14 residues. For the CDR3, the DNA is TGTGCCAGCGGGGCTCGAGGTTCCGCGGATACGCAGTATTTT. It specifies CASGARGSADTQYF.

This sequence joins TRBV29-1 and TRBJ1-5; 7 positions agree with TRBD1. The CDR3 has 13 residues. Germline trimming cut 3 bases from V and 4 bases from J; bases unmatched to any gene: 3. Germline assignment: CDR1 SQVTM and CDR2 ANQGSEA. The DNA of the CDR3 is TGCAGCGTTGAGGGACAGCCAAATCAGCCCCAGCATTTT. Translating gives CSVEGQPNQPQHF.

The rearrangement joins TRBV28 to TRBJ2-1; the D gene is possibly TRBD1 (5 bases). This CDR3 is built from 14 residues. Germline V gives CDR1 MDHEN, CDR2 SYDVKM. V lost 3 bases and J 12 bases, leaving 18 bases between the germline ends. CDR3 sequence (DNA): TGTGCCAGCAGTTTGGGGCAGGGCGGTCAAGGGCAGTTCTTC. Its protein product is CASSLGQGGQGQFF.

The V and J genes are TRBV28 and TRBJ1-3, with TRBD1 as a possible D gene (6 bases). V lost 3 bases, J lost 2 bases, and 11 bases lay in between. The CDR3 contains 15 residues. Germline assignment: CDR1 MDHEN and CDR2 SYDVKM. CDR3 sequence: CASSFRGLPGNTIYF. The CDR3 DNA follows: TGTGCCAGCAGTTTCCGGGGGCTTCCTGGAAACACCATATATTTT.

The chain uses TRBV7-6 and TRBJ1-4, with TRBD1 matching 7 bases. J gave up 4 bases and V 4 bases, and 6 bases lay outside the gene matches. The CDR3 loop spans 15 amino acids. Germline V gene data show CDR1 as SGHVS and CDR2 as FNYEAQ. Here the CDR3 reads CASSSRQGINEKLFF. In DNA form, the CDR3 reads TGTGCCAGCAGCTCCCGACAGGGCATTAATGAAAAACTGTTTTTT.

The chain has TRBV9 and TRBJ2-6; maybe TRBD2 (6 bases). Germline CDR1 SGDLS, CDR2 YYNGEE. Trimming stripped 4 bases from V and 0 bases from J, with 17 bases between. This CDR3 is built from 18 residues. CDR3 sequence reads: CASSPALGGNSGANVLTF. The CDR3 coding sequence is TGTGCCAGCAGCCCAGCCCTGGGCGGGAACTCTGGGGCCAACGTCCTGACTTTC.

The V gene is TRBV30, the J gene TRBJ1-4; D possibly corresponds to TRBD1 (5 bases). The CDR3 covers 14 residues. Germline CDR1 is GTSNPN and CDR2 is SVGIG (reference sequence). V dropped 0 bases and J dropped 7 bases, with 12 bases sitting between them. The CDR3 loop reads CAWSVGQGGEKLFF. In nucleotides, the CDR3 is TGTGCCTGGAGTGTAGGGCAGGGTGGTGAAAAACTGTTTTTT.

The chain couples TRBV5-1 to TRBJ2-3; D uncertain. V lost 1 base to trimming and J lost 2 bases, with 8 bases between them. Germline V gives CDR1 SGHRS, CDR2 YFSETQ. The CDR3 loop spans 14 amino acids. The DNA for the CDR3 is TGCGCCAGCAGCTTGAGCACACTCACAGATACGCAGTATTTT. It yields the protein CASSLSTLTDTQYF.

V and J are TRBV28 and TRBJ2-3, with TRBD2 matching over 14 bases. CDR1 is MDHEN and CDR2 is SYDVKM in the germline V gene. This CDR3 comprises 17 residues. V dropped 4 bases and J dropped 6; count of bases not matched to a gene: 9. CDR3: CASSSPTGLAGVDTQYF. For the CDR3, the DNA is TGTGCCAGCAGTTCACCTACGGGACTAGCGGGAGTGGATACGCAGTATTTT.

This chain joins TRBV25-1 and TRBJ2-1; D possibly matches TRBD1 or TRBD2 (5 bases each). V was trimmed by 2 bases and J by 0 bases, leaving 8 bases between them. Looked up from germline, CDR1 is MGHDK and CDR2 is SYGVNS. The CDR3 is 15 residues long. CDR3 bases: TGTGCCAGCAGTGAAGGGACCTTCTCCTACAATGAGCAGTTCTTC. This translates into CASSEGTFSYNEQFF. Full variable domain (outside the CDR3, taken from reference TRBV25-1 and TRBJ2-1): EADIYQTPRYLVIGTGKKITLECSQTMGHDKMYWYQQDPGMELHLIHYSYGVNSTEKGDLSSESTVSRIRTEHFPLTLESARPSHTSQYLCASSEGTFSYNEQFFGPGTRLTVL.

V usage is TRBV5-1 and J usage is TRBJ2-3, with 11 bases fitting TRBD2. This CDR3 is 17 amino acids long. With 4 bases clipped from V and 2 bases from J, the junction kept 9 bases outside the gene matches. In germline, CDR1 is SGHRS, CDR2 YFSETQ. The CDR3 loop reads CASSPFISGRATDTQYF. In DNA form, the CDR3 reads TGCGCCAGCAGCCCATTCATTAGCGGGAGGGCCACAGATACGCAGTATTTT.

The gene calls are TRBV28 and TRBJ2-7, with D possibly being TRBD2 (5 bases). CDR3 length: 15 amino acids. Germline CDR1 reads MDHEN; CDR2 reads SYDVKM. V lost 6 bases and J 6 bases, leaving 21 bases between the germline ends. CDR3 in DNA: TGTGCCAGCAGCCCCTTTGAGGGTAGGACGGCCGAGCAGTACTTC. Encoded protein: CASSPFEGRTAEQYF.

V gene TRBV28 combines with J gene TRBJ2-3, with unresolved D. Trimming removed 1 base from V and 1 base from J, with 9 bases in between. The CDR3 loop spans 15 amino acids. CDR1 and CDR2 from the germline V gene are MDHEN and SYDVKM. The chain's CDR3 is CASSLFGGRTDTQYF. CDR3 sequence (DNA): TGTGCCAGCAGTTTATTCGGCGGCCGCACAGATACGCAGTATTTT.

This clone was seen a handful of times. V is TRBV9 and J is TRBJ1-1; D is possibly TRBD1 (5 bases). Trimming cost V 0 bases and J 7 bases, with 16 bases left between them. This CDR3 comprises 15 residues. Germline lookup yields CDR1 SGDLS and CDR2 YYNGEE. The DNA for the CDR3 is TGTGCCAGCAGCGTAGAAGGCAGGGATGGCCATGAAGCTTTCTTT. As protein: CASSVEGRDGHEAFF.